Below are 23 T cell receptor beta chains sequenced from a single sample in a study of blood T cell repertoires in COVID-19. Data came from immunoSEQ multiplex PCR; TCRdb stores just in-frame clones and leaves some out. The data hold about 88,000 clones, with about 88% observed a single time. Sequenced material: peripheral blood. These receptor sequences come from a woman of 80 years or more with acute or convalescent COVID-19.

J is TRBJ1-2 and V is TRBV4-1, with 7 bases lining up with TRBD1. The germline V gene has CDR1 MGHRA and CDR2 YSYEKL. Trimming at V came to 0 bases and at J to 6 bases, leaving 1 base not matched to a gene. This CDR3 comprises 13 residues. For the CDR3, the DNA is TGCGCCAGCAGCCAAGATACAGGGGATGGCTACACCTTC. Its protein is CASSQDTGDGYTF.

The chain combines TRBV6-5 with TRBJ2-4, with 9 positions matching TRBD1. Germline CDR1 is MNHEY and CDR2 is SVGAGI. The ends lost 2 bases at V and 4 bases at J; junction bases unmatched: 0. The CDR3 has 14 residues. Written as DNA, the CDR3 is TGTGCCAGCAGTTACGGGACAGGGAAAAACATTCAGTACTTC. Translating it yields CASSYGTGKNIQYF.

The genes are TRBV20-1 and TRBJ2-1, with a possible D match to TRBD2 (5 bases). Trimming shortened V by 6 bases and J by 8 bases, and 20 bases separated the two germline ends. The CDR3 covers 14 residues. Germline CDR1 reads DFQATT; CDR2 reads SNEGSKA (reference sequence). Written as DNA, the CDR3 is TGCAGTGCAAGTCCCCGGACGTCGAGGGATGAGCAGTTCTTC. This encodes CSASPRTSRDEQFF.

J is TRBJ1-4 and V is TRBV14; D might be TRBD1 (6 bases). The CDR3 contains 16 residues. V was trimmed by 0 bases and J by 8 bases, leaving 16 bases between them. Per germline, CDR1 SGHDN and CDR2 FVKESK. In DNA form, the CDR3 reads TGTGCCAGCAGCCAAGAAGAGTACAGGGTAGGAGAAAAACTGTTTTTT. Amino acid sequence: CASSQEEYRVGEKLFF.

The gene calls are TRBV11-2 and TRBJ2-1; a weak D match, TRBD2 (7 bases). Germline V gives CDR1 SGHAT, CDR2 FQNNGV. The CDR3 is 15 residues long. Trimming cost V 2 bases and J 2 bases, with 10 bases left between them. The CDR3 DNA is TGTGCCAGCAGCTTAATGCGGGGGCCCTACAATGAGCAGTTCTTC. The encoded protein is CASSLMRGPYNEQFF.

The chain is built from TRBV19 and TRBJ2-7; D is possibly TRBD1 (6 bases). The CDR3 is 14 amino acids. The V end was cut by 5 bases, the J end by 5 bases, with 16 bases between. The germline CDR1 and CDR2 sequences are LNHDA and SQIVND (reference sequence). The CDR3 sequence: CASSVGQRRDEQYF. The CDR3 region has the DNA TGTGCCAGTAGTGTCGGACAGCGGCGGGACGAGCAGTACTTC.

The J gene is TRBJ1-2, the V gene TRBV19, with 11 bases fitting TRBD1. The CDR3 is made up of 15 amino acids. V lost 3 bases and J lost 8; bases outside the gene matches: 8. Germline V gene data show CDR1 as LNHDA and CDR2 as SQIVND (reference sequence). CDR3 protein: CASSIIGQGAEGYTF. The DNA of the CDR3 is TGTGCCAGTAGTATCATCGGACAGGGGGCAGAAGGCTACACCTTC.

This clone appeared a few times. CDR3: CASKWAETSIYGYTF. Written as DNA, the CDR3 is TGTGCCAGTAAATGGGCCGAAACCTCGATCTATGGCTACACCTTC. The chain couples TRBV19 to TRBJ1-2; D unclear. The V end lost 7 bases, the J end lost 4 bases, and 19 bases lay between the germline ends. The CDR3 is 15 residues long. Per germline, CDR1 LNHDA and CDR2 SQIVND (reference sequence).

The chain combines TRBV6-2 or TRBV6-3 with TRBJ2-7, with 7 nucleotides matching TRBD2. V dropped 6 bases and J dropped 6; count of bases not matched to a gene: 17. The CDR3 sequence is 16 residues long. Germline CDR1 is MNHEY and CDR2 is SVGEGT. CDR3 DNA: TGTGCCAGCAGCCCTCCCCCCTGGCGGGGGAGGGGCGAGCAGTACTTC. Protein product: CASSPPPWRGRGEQYF.

The chain uses TRBV2 and TRBJ2-1; 8 bases line up with TRBD2. Germline loops: CDR1 SNHLY, CDR2 FYNNEI. The CDR3 length is 16 residues. V was clipped by 3 bases and J by 0 bases; unmatched bases: 4. CDR3 DNA: TGTGCCAGCAGTGACACTAGCGGTAGCTCCTACAATGAGCAGTTCTTC. Translated: CASSDTSGSSYNEQFF.

CDR3 loop: CAWSMTREQFF. CDR3 DNA: TGTGCCTGGTCTATGACGCGGGAGCAGTTCTTC. The J gene is TRBJ2-1, the V gene TRBV30, with unresolved D. The length of the CDR3 is 11 residues. Germline assignment: CDR1 GTSNPN and CDR2 SVGIG (reference sequence). Trimming shortened V by 5 bases and J by 10 bases, and 12 bases separated the two germline ends. Complete variable domain (other parts from reference TRBV30 and TRBJ2-1): SQTIHQWPATLVQPVGSPLSLECTVEGTSNPNLYWYRQAAGRGLQLLFYSVGIGQISSEVPQNLSASRPQDRQFILSSKKLLLSDSGFYLCAWSMTREQFFGPGTRLTVL.

The chain is built from TRBV29-1 and TRBJ1-5; D remains unclear. The CDR3 is 12 residues long. V gave up 6 bases and J gave up 1 base, with 7 bases separating them. Germline V gene sequence: CDR1 SQVTM, CDR2 ANQGSEA. The CDR3 coding sequence is TGCAGCGTGGGAGGGAGCAATCAGCCCCAGCATTTT. It translates to CSVGGSNQPQHF.

V is TRBV27 and J is TRBJ2-7; the match to TRBD2 covers 10 bases. V trimming: 5 bases; J trimming: 2 bases; junction bases outside the gene matches: 6. CDR3 length: 15 amino acids. Germline V CDR1 and CDR2: MNHEY, SMNVEV (reference sequence). The CDR3 spells CASSLGLAATYEQYF. Here the CDR3 DNA reads TGTGCCAGCAGTCTCGGACTAGCGGCGACCTACGAGCAGTACTTC.

This clone appeared a single time. This CDR3 reads CASSQDLAYAGGYQETQYF. The CDR3 bases are TGCGCCAGCAGCCAAGATCTGGCCTATGCCGGGGGGTACCAAGAGACCCAGTACTTC. The J gene is TRBJ2-5, the V gene TRBV4-3; 7 bases are shared with TRBD2. The CDR3 spans 19 residues. J lost 0 bases, V lost 0 bases, and 13 bases had no gene match. Germline V gene sequence: CDR1 LGHNA, CDR2 YSLEER.

The J gene is TRBJ2-3, the V gene TRBV11-3, with 8 bases matching TRBD1. The germline CDR1 and CDR2 sequences are SGHNT and YENEEA. The length of the CDR3 is 15 residues. V was clipped by 7 bases and J by 4 bases; unmatched bases: 10. DNA of the CDR3: TGTGCCAGCACTGAAGGACAGGGCGGCCCAGATACGCAGTATTTT. Its protein product is CASTEGQGGPDTQYF.

This clone appeared a single time. The chain is built from TRBV19 and TRBJ2-1; D remains ambiguous. Germline loops: CDR1 LNHDA, CDR2 SQIVND (reference sequence). This CDR3 is built from 13 residues. V was trimmed by 3 bases and J by 7 bases, leaving 10 bases between them. The CDR3 sequence: CASSISQSNEQFF. CDR3 bases: TGTGCCAGTAGTATCTCACAGTCGAATGAGCAGTTCTTC.

This clone showed up just a few times. One end of the junction fails to match germline, which may point to a read error. This chain joins TRBV5-1 and TRBJ2-6; 8 nucleotides agree with TRBD1. Per germline, CDR1 SGHRS and CDR2 YFSETQ. The CDR3 sequence is 17 residues long. The CDR3: CASSPMGQASGANVLTF. The CDR3 nucleotides are TGCGCCAGCAGCCCAATGGGACAGGCCTCTGGAGCCAACGTCCTGACTTTC.

The chain links TRBV18 to TRBJ1-1; 8 nucleotides line up with TRBD1. The trim removed 6 bases at V and 11 bases at J, leaving 8 bases unmatched. CDR1 is KGHSH and CDR2 is LQKENI in the germline V gene. CDR3 size: 12 residues. This CDR3 is CASSYGQGEAFF. The DNA of the CDR3 is TGTGCCAGCTCTTATGGACAGGGAGAGGCTTTCTTT.

V and J are TRBV7-6 and TRBJ1-2; 10 nucleotides align to TRBD1. The V and J ends lost 5 bases and 1 base, in that order; junction bases with no gene match: 10. CDR1 and CDR2 (germline): SGHVS, FNYEAQ. This CDR3 comprises 17 residues. As DNA, the CDR3 is TGTGCCAGCAGCCAAGACAGGGGGCCTTCTTTTAACTATGGCTACACCTTC. Protein product: CASSQDRGPSFNYGYTF.

This clone showed up just once. The J gene is TRBJ2-5, the V gene TRBV7-2, with TRBD1 as a possible D gene (5 bases). This CDR3 is 14 amino acids long. Trimming removed 1 base from V and 6 bases from J, with 12 bases in between. In germline, CDR1 is SGHTA, CDR2 FQGNSA. The CDR3 here is CASSLDVGVKTQYF. In DNA form, the CDR3 reads TGTGCCAGCAGCTTAGATGTAGGGGTAAAGACCCAGTACTTC.

In nucleotides, the CDR3 is TGTGCCAGCAGCTTGGACAGGGTGGCGACTGAAGCTTTCTTT. Protein sequence: CASSLDRVATEAFF. The chain recombines TRBV5-6 with TRBJ1-1, with D tentatively TRBD1 (6 bases). The germline V gene has CDR1 SGHDT and CDR2 YYEEEE. The CDR3 loop spans 14 amino acids. Trimming removed 0 bases at V and 5 bases at J, with 11 bases between.

This chain joins TRBV28 and TRBJ1-4; 7 bases map to TRBD1. The CDR3 is 15 amino acids. Germline values: CDR1 MDHEN, CDR2 SYDVKM. V shed 4 bases and J 7 bases; nucleotides not matched to a gene: 9. As DNA, the CDR3 is TGTGCCAGCAGTTCGCAGGGGGGCCGAGGTGAAAAACTGTTTTTT. It codes for CASSSQGGRGEKLFF.

CDR3 sequence: CASSPHSGGGGNTIYF. Written as DNA, the CDR3 is TGCGCCAGCAGCCCGCATTCGGGGGGAGGTGGAAACACCATATATTTT. The chain carries TRBV5-1 and TRBJ1-3, with a possible D match to TRBD1 (5 bases). The CDR3 spans 16 residues. V lost 4 bases to trimming and J lost 3 bases, with 17 bases between them. Germline V CDR1 and CDR2: SGHRS, YFSETQ.